The 11 T cell receptor beta chains given below trace back to one sample, sequenced in a study of identifying expanded T cells in peripheral blood. Sequencing used immunoSEQ multiplex PCR; TCRdb keeps in-frame clones, though not all of them. The sample lists about 50,000 clones, under 85% occurring once. The specimen was blood. The receptor set was obtained from a person between 18 and 75 years old in good health.

J is TRBJ2-3 and V is TRBV12-5; perhaps TRBD1 as D (6 bases). The CDR3 runs to 15 residues. V lost 4 bases, J lost 6 bases, and 17 bases lay in between. The V gene's germline CDR1 is LGHNT and CDR2 FRNRAP. The CDR3 bases are TGTGCTAGTGGTTCAAGACAGGTCCTCACGGATACGCAGTATTTT. This encodes CASGSRQVLTDTQYF.

The chain joins TRBV5-1 to TRBJ2-1, with D possibly matching TRBD2 (6 bases). The CDR3 length is 15 residues. CDR1 is SGHRS, CDR2 YFSETQ, per germline. Trimming removed 0 bases at V and 8 bases at J, with 15 bases between. CDR3 sequence reads: CASSLEFAGSDEQFF. In DNA form, the CDR3 reads TGCGCCAGCAGCTTGGAGTTCGCGGGGAGCGATGAGCAGTTCTTC.

This chain links TRBV19 with TRBJ1-1, with D possibly being TRBD1 (5 bases). CDR1 is LNHDA and CDR2 is SQIVND in the germline V gene (reference sequence). V lost 1 base and J lost 0, with 9 bases in between. The CDR3 consists of 15 residues. The CDR3 bases are TGTGCCAGTAGTATAGTCGCAGGGATGAACACTGAAGCTTTCTTT. It codes for CASSIVAGMNTEAFF.

V is TRBV7-9 and J is TRBJ2-5, with TRBD1 matching 8 bases. Germline CDR1 is SEHNR and CDR2 is FQNEAQ (reference sequence). The CDR3 extends over 15 amino acids. V was pared by 5 bases and J by 2 bases, with 7 bases of the junction left unmatched. CDR3 residues: CASSQGQGNQETQYF. The CDR3 DNA reads as TGTGCCAGCAGCCAAGGACAGGGCAATCAAGAGACCCAGTACTTC.

This chain connects TRBV4-2 to TRBJ1-1; 7 bases are shared with TRBD1. There are 14 residues in the CDR3. V shed 0 bases and J 3 bases; nucleotides not matched to a gene: 1. Germline-derived CDR1 and CDR2 are LGHNA and YNFKEQ. The CDR3 DNA is TGTGCCAGCAGCCAAGACAGGGGGGACACTGAAGCTTTCTTT. Protein product: CASSQDRGDTEAFF.

This chain joins TRBV11-3 and TRBJ2-2; D gene unclear. V dropped 0 bases and J dropped 1 base, with 12 bases sitting between them. The germline CDR1 and CDR2 sequences are SGHNT and YENEEA. The CDR3 sequence is 17 residues long. The CDR3 reads CASSLEERVRNTGELFF. In DNA form, the CDR3 reads TGTGCCAGCAGCTTAGAGGAAAGGGTCCGGAACACCGGGGAGCTGTTTTTT.

This chain uses TRBV2 with TRBJ2-3, with a tentative D call TRBD1 (6 bases). The CDR3 is 12 amino acids. Germline V gene lookup returns CDR1 SNHLY and CDR2 FYNNEI. Between the trimmed V and J ends, which lost 7 bases and 6 bases, there was a span of 11 bases. The CDR3 protein is CASNPTGDTQYF. In DNA, the CDR3 is TGTGCCAGCAACCCTACAGGGGATACGCAGTATTTT.

The chain is built from TRBV5-8 and TRBJ1-2; D unresolved. Germline CDR1 reads SGHTS; CDR2 reads YDEGEE. Trimming left V 1 base short and J 4 bases short, with 8 bases between. The CDR3 loop spans 13 amino acids. The DNA of the CDR3 is TGTGCCAGCAGCTTGCCAGGTTTCTATGGCTACACCTTC. Translated: CASSLPGFYGYTF. The whole variable domain, filled in from reference TRBV5-8 and TRBJ1-2, reads EAGVTQSPTHLIKTRGQQATLRCSPISGHTSVYWYQQALGLGLQFLLWYDEGEERNRGNFPPRFSGRQFPNYSSELNVNALELEDSALYLCASSLPGFYGYTFGSGTRLTVV.

This clone was observed a single time. V gene TRBV10-1 combines with J gene TRBJ2-7; TRBD2 aligns across 7 bases. The ends lost 8 bases at V and 2 bases at J; junction bases unmatched: 12. Per germline, CDR1 WNHNN and CDR2 SYGVQD (reference sequence). CDR3 length: 15 residues. The CDR3 protein is CASDVGEGVPYEQYV. The CDR3 coding sequence is TGCGCCAGCGATGTTGGGGAGGGAGTACCCTACGAGCAGTACGTC.

The J gene is TRBJ2-1, the V gene TRBV9; TRBD2 matches 7 bases. J gave up 7 bases and V 0 bases, and 7 bases lay outside the gene matches. The CDR3 is made up of 15 amino acids. Per germline, CDR1 SGDLS and CDR2 YYNGEE. CDR3 DNA sequence: TGTGCCAGCAGCGTAGAGGGGCGGGAGTGGAATGAGCAGTTCTTC. Its protein product is CASSVEGREWNEQFF. The entire variable domain, with the rest obtained from reference TRBV9 and TRBJ2-1, is as follows: DSGVTQTPKHLITATGQRVTLRCSPRSGDLSVYWYQQSLDQGLQFLIQYYNGEERAKGNILERFSAQQFPDLHSELNLSSLELGDSALYFCASSVEGREWNEQFFGPGTRLTVL.

The chain recombines TRBV11-2 with TRBJ1-2; possible D gene TRBD1, 6 bases. The CDR3 runs 12 residues. V lost 2 bases, J lost 7 bases, and 8 bases lay in between. The germline CDR1 and CDR2 sequences are SGHAT and FQNNGV. This chain's CDR3 is CASSLSGAGYTF. The CDR3 region has the DNA TGTGCCAGCAGCTTATCAGGGGCTGGCTACACCTTC. Combining the CDR3 with reference TRBV11-2 and TRBJ1-2 gives the whole variable domain EAGVAQSPRYKIIEKRQSVAFWCNPISGHATLYWYQQILGQGPKLLIQFQNNGVVDDSQLPKDRFSAERLKGVDSTLKIQPAKLEDSAVYLCASSLSGAGYTFGSGTRLTVV.